This T cell receptor beta chain originates from a study of high-grade serous ovarian cancer treatment subgroups. Study outcomes and limitations: TCR clonal relatedness correlated positively with neoantigen level.

Tumor samples were taken before definitive surgery or chemotherapy. Data came from immunoSEQ multiplex PCR; TCRdb stores just in-frame clones and leaves some out. The sample shows 4,800 or so clones, approximately 70% of them seen only once. Trimming took off 5 bases at V and 4 bases at J, with 20 bases between the two ends. The CDR3 contains 16 residues. Germline V gene lookup returns CDR1 SGHTA and CDR2 FQGNSA. As to this clone: Its antigen is currently unknown.

Sequencing used tumor tissue. This TCR derives from a human donor with high-grade serous ovarian cancer. The chain employs TRBV7-2 and TRBJ1-2; D is possibly TRBD1 (5 bases). In nucleotides, the CDR3 is TGTGCCAGCAGCAACGGAGGGCTAGGGGACGGCTATGGCTACACCTTC. It specifies CASSNGGLGDGYGYTF.